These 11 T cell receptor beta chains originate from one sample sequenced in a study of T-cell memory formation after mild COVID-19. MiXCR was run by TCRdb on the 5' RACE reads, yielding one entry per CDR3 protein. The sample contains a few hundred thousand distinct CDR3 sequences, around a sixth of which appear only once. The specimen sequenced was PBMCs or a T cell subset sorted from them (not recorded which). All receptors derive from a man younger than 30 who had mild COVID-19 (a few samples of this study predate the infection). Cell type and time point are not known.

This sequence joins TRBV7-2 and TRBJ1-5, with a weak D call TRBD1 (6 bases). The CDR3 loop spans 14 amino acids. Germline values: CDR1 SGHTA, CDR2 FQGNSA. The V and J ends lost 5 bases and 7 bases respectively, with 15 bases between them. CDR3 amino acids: CASSPLTGSQPQHF. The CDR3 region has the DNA TGTGCCAGCAGCCCACTCACAGGGAGCCAGCCCCAGCATTTT.

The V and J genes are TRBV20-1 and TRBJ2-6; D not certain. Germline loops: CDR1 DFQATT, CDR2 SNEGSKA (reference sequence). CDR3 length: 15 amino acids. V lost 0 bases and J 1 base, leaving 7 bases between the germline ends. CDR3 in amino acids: CSARDTVSGANVLTF. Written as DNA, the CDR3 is TGCAGTGCTAGAGATACGGTATCTGGGGCCAACGTCCTGACTTTC.

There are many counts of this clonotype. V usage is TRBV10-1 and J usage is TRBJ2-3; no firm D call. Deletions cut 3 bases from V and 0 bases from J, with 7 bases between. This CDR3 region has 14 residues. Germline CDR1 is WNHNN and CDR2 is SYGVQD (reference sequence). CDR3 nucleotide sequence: TGCGCCAGCAGTGAAGCTAGGAGCACAGATACGCAGTATTTT. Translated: CASSEARSTDTQYF.

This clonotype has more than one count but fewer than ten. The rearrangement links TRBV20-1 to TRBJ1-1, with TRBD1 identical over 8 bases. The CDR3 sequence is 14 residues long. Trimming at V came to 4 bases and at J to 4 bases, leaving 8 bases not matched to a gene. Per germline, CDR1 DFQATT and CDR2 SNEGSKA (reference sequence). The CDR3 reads CSATWTGRGTEAFF. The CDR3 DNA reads TGCAGTGCTACCTGGACAGGGCGGGGCACTGAAGCTTTCTTT.

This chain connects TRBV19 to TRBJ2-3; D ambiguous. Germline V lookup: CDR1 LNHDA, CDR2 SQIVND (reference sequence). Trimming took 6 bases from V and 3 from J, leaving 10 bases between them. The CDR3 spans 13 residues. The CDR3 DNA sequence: TGTGCCAGTAGGATCCTCGGGACAGATACGCAGTATTTT. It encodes CASRILGTDTQYF.

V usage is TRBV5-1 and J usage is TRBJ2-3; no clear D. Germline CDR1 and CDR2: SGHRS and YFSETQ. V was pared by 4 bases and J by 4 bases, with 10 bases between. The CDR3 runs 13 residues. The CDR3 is CASSGESADTQYF. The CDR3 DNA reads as TGCGCCAGCAGCGGGGAAAGCGCAGATACGCAGTATTTT.

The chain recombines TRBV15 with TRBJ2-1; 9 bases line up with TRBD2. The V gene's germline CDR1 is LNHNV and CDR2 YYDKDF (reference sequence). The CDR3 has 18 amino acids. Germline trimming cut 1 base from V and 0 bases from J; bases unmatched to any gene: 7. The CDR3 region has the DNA TGTGCCACCAGCAGAGGTAGCGGGGGCGCCAGCTCCTACAATGAGCAGTTCTTC. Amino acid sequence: CATSRGSGGASSYNEQFF.

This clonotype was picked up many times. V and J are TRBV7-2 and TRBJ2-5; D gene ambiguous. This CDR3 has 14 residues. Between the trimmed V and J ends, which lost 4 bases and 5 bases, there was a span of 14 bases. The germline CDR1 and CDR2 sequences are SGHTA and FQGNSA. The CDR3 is CASSYRFGSETQYF. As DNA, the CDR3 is TGTGCCAGCAGCTACCGATTTGGGTCGGAGACCCAGTACTTC. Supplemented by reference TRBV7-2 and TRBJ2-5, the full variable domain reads GAGVSQSPSNKVTEKGKDVELRCDPISGHTALYWYRQSLGQGLEFLIYFQGNSAPDKSGLPSDRFSAERTGGSVSTLTIQRTQQEDSAVYLCASSYRFGSETQYFGPGTRLLVL.

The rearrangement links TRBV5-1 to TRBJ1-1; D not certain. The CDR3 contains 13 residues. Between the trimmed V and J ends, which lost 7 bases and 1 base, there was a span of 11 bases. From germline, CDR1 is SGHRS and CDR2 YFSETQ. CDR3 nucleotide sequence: TGCGCCAGCTGTGAGGGAGCGAACACTGAAGCTTTCTTT. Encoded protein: CASCEGANTEAFF. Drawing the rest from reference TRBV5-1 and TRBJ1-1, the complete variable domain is KAGVTQTPRYLIKTRGQQVTLSCSPISGHRSVSWYQQTPGQGLQFLFEYFSETQRNKGNFPGRFSGRQFSNSRSEMNVSTLELGDSALYLCASCEGANTEAFFGQGTRLTVV.

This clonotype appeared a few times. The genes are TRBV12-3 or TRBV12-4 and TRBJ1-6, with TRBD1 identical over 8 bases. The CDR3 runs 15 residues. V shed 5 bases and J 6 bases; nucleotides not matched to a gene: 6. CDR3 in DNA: TGTGCCAGCAGTCCCTTGCAGGGGGCTAATTCACCCCTCCACTTT. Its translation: CASSPLQGANSPLHF.

This CDR3 reads CASSQDRGGLAGRSTLTDTQYF. The DNA for the CDR3 is TGCGCCAGCAGCCAAGATAGAGGGGGACTAGCGGGGAGATCTACCCTCACAGATACGCAGTATTTT. V is TRBV4-1 and J is TRBJ2-3, with 13 positions matching TRBD2. The CDR3 covers 22 residues. Germline CDR1 MGHRA, CDR2 YSYEKL. V lost 0 bases, J lost 2 bases, and 17 bases stayed unmatched.